The T cell receptor beta chain described here comes from a study of blood T cell repertoires in COVID-19. Study in general: COVID-19 samples from acute and convalescent phases originated in the United States, Italy and Spain. T cells, B-cell-depleted T cells, or PBMCs provided the cDNA or gDNA that served as material.

This clone has just one count. As handled by the study authors: Amplification of reference gene primers provided the estimated nucleated cell counts. This table comes from immunoSEQ multiplex PCR, and its TCRdb copy is limited to in-frame clones, with some not included. D and trimming were read from the DNA, whereas the V and J calls and clone size are those reported in that table. The sample records about 160,000 clones, approximately 80% being singletons. The sample was peripheral blood. This TCR came from a human donor in a cohort sampled during active COVID-19.

The CDR3 region is CASSLVGNTGELFF. As DNA, the CDR3 is TGTGCCAGCAGCTTAGTCGGGAACACCGGGGAGCTGTTTTTT. V and J are TRBV7-6 and TRBJ2-2; D gene ambiguous. Between the trimmed V and J ends, which lost 1 base and 1 base, there was a span of 4 bases. The germline gives CDR1 SGHVS, CDR2 FNYEAQ. The CDR3 contains 14 residues.